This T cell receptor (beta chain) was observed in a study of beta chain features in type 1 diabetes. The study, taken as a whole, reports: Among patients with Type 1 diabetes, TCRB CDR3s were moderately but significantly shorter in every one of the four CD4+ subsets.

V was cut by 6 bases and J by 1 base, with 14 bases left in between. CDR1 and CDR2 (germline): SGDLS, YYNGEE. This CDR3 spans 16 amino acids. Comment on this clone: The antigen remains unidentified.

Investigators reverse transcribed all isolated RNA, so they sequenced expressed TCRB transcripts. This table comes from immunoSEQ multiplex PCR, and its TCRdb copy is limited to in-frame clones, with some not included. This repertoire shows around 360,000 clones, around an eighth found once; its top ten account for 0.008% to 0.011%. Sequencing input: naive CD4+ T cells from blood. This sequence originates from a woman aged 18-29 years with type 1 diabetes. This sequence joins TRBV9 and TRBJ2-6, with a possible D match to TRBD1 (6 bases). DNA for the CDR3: TGTGCCAGCAACCCGGGACACGGTTCTGGGGCCAACGTCCTGACTTTC. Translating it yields CASNPGHGSGANVLTF.